One sample yielded the 27 T cell receptor beta chains listed below, sequenced in a study of blood T cell repertoires in COVID-19. Sequenced by immunoSEQ multiplex PCR; TCRdb stores in-frame clones only, minus some. Altogether roughly 140,000 clones are present, over 80% being singletons, with the ten largest covering around 6.5%. Sequenced input: PBMCs or T cells enriched from blood (not recorded which). All receptors derive from a woman aged 35 to 49 who had recovered from COVID-19.

This rearrangement joins TRBV18 to TRBJ2-7, with a weak D call TRBD1 (9 bases). Looked up from germline, CDR1 is KGHSH and CDR2 is LQKENI. This CDR3 contains 19 residues. V gave up 4 bases and J gave up 1 base, with 26 bases separating them. In nucleotides, the CDR3 is TGTGCCAGCTCACAAGGCCGGGACAGGGCTCGGGGGGGGTCCTACGAGCAGTACTTC. Amino acids: CASSQGRDRARGGSYEQYF. Supplemented by reference TRBV18 and TRBJ2-7, the full variable domain reads NAGVMQNPRHLVRRRGQEARLRCSPMKGHSHVYWYRQLPEEGLKFMVYLQKENIIDESGMPKERFSAEFPKEGPSILRIQQVVRGDSAAYFCASSQGRDRARGGSYEQYFGPGTRLTVT.

The chain joins TRBV5-1 to TRBJ1-1; 7 nucleotides match TRBD1. CDR3 length: 12 residues. Germline CDR1 is SGHRS and CDR2 is YFSETQ. Trimming took 4 bases from V and 8 from J; bases not matched to a gene: 5. For the CDR3, the DNA is TGCGCCAGCAGCCCCCCGGACAGGGAAGCTTTCTTT. Its protein is CASSPPDREAFF. The complete variable domain, with remaining parts taken from reference TRBV5-1 and TRBJ1-1, reads KAGVTQTPRYLIKTRGQQVTLSCSPISGHRSVSWYQQTPGQGLQFLFEYFSETQRNKGNFPGRFSGRQFSNSRSEMNVSTLELGDSALYLCASSPPDREAFFGQGTRLTVV.

The gene calls are TRBV7-9 and TRBJ2-2; D is undetermined. Trimming cost V 10 bases and J 0 bases, with 15 bases left between them. CDR3 length: 15 residues. The germline CDR1 and CDR2 sequences are SEHNR and FQNEAQ (reference sequence). The CDR3 nucleotides read TGTGCCACTCAGACTTCGACTGCGAACACCGGGGAGCTGTTTTTT. It codes for CATQTSTANTGELFF.

This clone was counted a single time. The chain uses TRBV19 and TRBJ1-5; TRBD1 agrees at 10 bases. With 10 bases clipped from V and 4 bases from J, the junction kept 10 bases outside the gene matches. Germline-derived CDR1 and CDR2 are LNHDA and SQIVND (reference sequence). The CDR3 is 15 amino acids. The CDR3 nucleotides are TGTGCCACCGATTTAGGGACAGGGGAAAATCAGCCCCAGCATTTT. This sequence encodes CATDLGTGENQPQHF.

This chain joins TRBV29-1 and TRBJ2-7; TRBD2 aligns across 8 bases. Germline V gene lookup returns CDR1 SQVTM and CDR2 ANQGSEA. The CDR3 has 16 residues. CDR3 protein: CAMSDTGQSGRYEQYF. For the CDR3, the DNA is TGCGCGATGTCGGATACGGGACAAAGCGGGAGATACGAGCAGTACTTC.

The V gene is TRBV5-1, the J gene TRBJ2-2; TRBD2 matches at 9 bases. There are 17 residues in the CDR3. CDR1 and CDR2 from the germline V gene are SGHRS and YFSETQ. The ends lost 1 base at V and 3 bases at J; junction bases unmatched: 7. DNA for the CDR3: TGCGCCAGCAGCTTGTTGGCTAGCGGGGTCCACACCGGGGAGCTGTTTTTT. Its protein is CASSLLASGVHTGELFF.

The rearrangement links TRBV9 to TRBJ1-4, with 9 bases that match TRBD1. The CDR3 spans 14 residues. V shed 2 bases and J 7 bases; nucleotides not matched to a gene: 3. Per the germline V gene, CDR1 is SGDLS and CDR2 is YYNGEE. The CDR3 nucleotides read TGTGCCAGCAGCGTCACAGGGGGCACTGAAAAACTGTTTTTT. Its protein is CASSVTGGTEKLFF.

This chain joins TRBV15 and TRBJ1-6; 11 bases match TRBD1. Germline trimming cut 5 bases from V and 8 bases from J; bases unmatched to any gene: 5. Germline V lookup: CDR1 LNHNV, CDR2 YYDKDF (reference sequence). The CDR3 totals 15 residues. The CDR3 loop is CATSVGQGAYSPLHF. Here the CDR3 DNA reads TGTGCCACCAGCGTCGGACAGGGGGCTTATTCACCCCTCCACTTT.

This sequence joins TRBV5-5 and TRBJ1-4; a weak D match, TRBD1 (6 bases). The germline V gene encodes CDR1 SGHKS and CDR2 YYEKEE (reference sequence). V was cut by 3 bases and J by 0 bases, with 12 bases left in between. The CDR3 runs to 16 residues. CDR3 amino acids: CASSSQPGATNEKLFF. The CDR3 DNA is TGTGCCAGCAGCTCACAACCAGGGGCAACTAATGAAAAACTGTTTTTT.

This sequence joins TRBV5-4 and TRBJ2-7, with 10 nucleotides matching TRBD1. This CDR3 contains 14 residues. The V segment lost 4 bases and the J segment 3 bases; nucleotides outside the gene matches: 4. Germline values: CDR1 SGHNT, CDR2 YYREEE (reference sequence). Here the CDR3 DNA reads TGTGCCAGCAGCAAGGGACAGGGGAACTACGAGCAGTACTTC. Protein sequence: CASSKGQGNYEQYF.

This clone has only a few counts. The V and J genes are TRBV5-1 and TRBJ1-3; perhaps TRBD1 as D (6 bases). The V gene's germline CDR1 is SGHRS and CDR2 YFSETQ. This CDR3 region has 13 residues. The V gene lost 7 bases and the J gene lost 0 bases, with 8 bases spanning the gap. The DNA of the CDR3 is TGCGCCAGCGCGACAGGCTCTGGAAACACCATATATTTT. It specifies CASATGSGNTIYF.

J is TRBJ1-1 and V is TRBV19; D ambiguous. The germline V and J ends were trimmed by 5 bases and 7 bases, with 17 bases remaining between them. Germline V gene data show CDR1 as LNHDA and CDR2 as SQIVND (reference sequence). This CDR3 has 14 residues. In DNA form, the CDR3 reads TGTGCCAGTAGTCTCCTCGACACTCCGAATGAAGCTTTCTTT. As protein: CASSLLDTPNEAFF.

CDR3 bases: TGTGCCACCAGTGAGGCAGGAGGTGAGCAGTTCTTC. Translation: CATSEAGGEQFF. J is TRBJ2-1 and V is TRBV24-1, with TRBD2 as a possible D gene (5 bases). Germline assignment: CDR1 KGHDR and CDR2 SFDVKD. CDR3 length: 12 amino acids. V was clipped by 4 bases and J by 9 bases, with 9 bases between them.

This clone was observed a single time. This CDR3 is CASSRLRRGGSRVIADTQYF. The CDR3 coding sequence is TGTGCCAGCAGCCGATTAAGAAGGGGCGGGAGTCGGGTTATAGCAGATACGCAGTATTTT. The rearrangement links TRBV3-1 (or the pseudogene TRBV3-2) to TRBJ2-3; 7 nucleotides match TRBD2. Germline CDR1 LGHDT, CDR2 YNNKEL (reference sequence). This CDR3 spans 20 amino acids. V shed 4 bases, J shed 4 bases, and the junction held 23 bases outside the gene matches.

V gene TRBV19 combines with J gene TRBJ1-1, with D perhaps matching TRBD1 (6 bases). The CDR3 sequence is 13 residues long. Germline V lookup: CDR1 LNHDA, CDR2 SQIVND (reference sequence). V lost 6 bases and J 8 bases, leaving 16 bases between the germline ends. The CDR3 loop is CASSAMGQREAFF. The CDR3 DNA reads TGTGCCAGTAGCGCCATGGGACAAAGAGAAGCTTTCTTT. Variable domain in full (rest from reference TRBV19 and TRBJ1-1): DGGITQSPKYLFRKEGQNVTLSCEQNLNHDAMYWYRQDPGQGLRLIYYSQIVNDFQKGDIAEGYSVSREKKESFPLTVTSAQKNPTAFYLCASSAMGQREAFFGQGTRLTVV.

This chain uses TRBV29-1 with TRBJ2-1, with D unresolved. CDR3 length: 13 residues. In germline, CDR1 is SQVTM, CDR2 ANQGSEA. Deletions cut 6 bases from V and 0 bases from J, with 9 bases between. The CDR3 is CSVYYNSYNEQFF. The CDR3, as DNA: TGCAGCGTCTACTACAACTCCTACAATGAGCAGTTCTTC.

The chain links TRBV3-1 (or the pseudogene TRBV3-2) to TRBJ2-7; 7 positions agree with TRBD1. V trimming: 1 base; J trimming: 1 base; junction bases outside the gene matches: 1. In germline, CDR1 is LGHDT, CDR2 YNNKEL (reference sequence). The CDR3 spans 14 residues. The CDR3 protein is CASSQGGQSYEQYF. CDR3 nucleotides: TGTGCCAGCAGCCAAGGGGGACAGTCCTACGAGCAGTACTTC.

This chain connects TRBV21-1 to TRBJ1-2; TRBD1 is the table's D call and was not checked against the DNA. TRBV21-1 is an annotated pseudogene. The CDR3 extends over 15 amino acids. The CDR3 DNA is TGTGCCAGCACCGCCGGGGACAGGGGATTGTATGGCTACACCTTC. Translated, it gives CASTAGDRGLYGYTF.

The genes are TRBV4-1 and TRBJ1-2, with 9 bases that match TRBD1. CDR1 and CDR2 (germline): MGHRA, YSYEKL. With 0 bases clipped from V and 7 bases from J, the junction kept 9 bases outside the gene matches. This CDR3 spans 16 amino acids. CDR3 nucleotides: TGCGCCAGCAGCCAAGATATGGGACAGGGAATCGGTGGCTACACCTTC. Its translation: CASSQDMGQGIGGYTF.

The rearrangement links TRBV10-3 to TRBJ1-1; 7 nucleotides align to TRBD1. CDR1 and CDR2 (germline): ENHRY, SYGVKD. CDR3 size: 12 residues. V gave up 7 bases and J gave up 10 bases; unmatched junction bases: 9. The CDR3 DNA sequence: TGTGCCATCACTGAACAGGGGACGGTAGCTTTCTTT. The encoded protein is CAITEQGTVAFF.

The rearrangement joins TRBV27 to TRBJ2-2; D gene uncertain. Germline values: CDR1 MNHEY, CDR2 SMNVEV (reference sequence). The CDR3 runs 13 residues. V was trimmed by 3 bases and J by 6 bases, leaving 8 bases between them. The DNA for the CDR3 is TGTGCCAGCAGTTTCCCGAGATCCGGGGAGCTGTTTTTT. This codes for CASSFPRSGELFF.

The J gene is TRBJ2-2, the V gene TRBV3-1 (or the pseudogene TRBV3-2), with a possible D match to TRBD2 (5 bases). With 0 bases removed from V and 4 bases from J, the gap between germline ends came to 12 bases. CDR1 LGHDT and CDR2 YNNKEL come from the germline V gene (reference sequence). The CDR3 consists of 16 residues. DNA of the CDR3: TGTGCCAGCAGCCAAGACGGGGAGTTCAGCACCGGGGAGCTGTTTTTT. It yields the protein CASSQDGEFSTGELFF.

The chain carries TRBV5-1 and TRBJ1-3; D not certain. V was shortened by 0 bases and J by 0 bases, with 7 bases between the two germline ends. This CDR3 is built from 15 residues. CDR1 and CDR2 (germline): SGHRS, YFSETQ. The CDR3 protein is CASSLEYSSGNTIYF. CDR3 nucleotides: TGCGCCAGCAGCTTGGAGTACTCCTCTGGAAACACCATATATTTT.

This rearrangement joins TRBV4-2 to TRBJ2-1, with 12 positions matching TRBD2. Germline CDR1 reads LGHNA; CDR2 reads YNFKEQ. V shed 4 bases and J 6 bases; nucleotides not matched to a gene: 4. The CDR3 extends over 15 amino acids. The CDR3 here is CASSLTSGGSNEQFF. In DNA, the CDR3 is TGTGCCAGCAGCCTGACTAGCGGGGGAAGCAATGAGCAGTTCTTC.

This clone was observed a single time. The chain couples TRBV7-8 to TRBJ2-2; TRBD1 matches at 8 bases. The CDR3 is made up of 16 amino acids. The V gene's germline CDR1 is SGHVS and CDR2 FQNEAQ. With V trimmed by 2 bases and J by 3 bases, 5 bases remained unmatched. The CDR3 DNA reads TGTGCCAGCAGCTTATTGGACAGGGTCGACACCGGGGAGCTGTTTTTT. Amino acids: CASSLLDRVDTGELFF. The complete variable domain, with remaining parts taken from reference TRBV7-8 and TRBJ2-2, reads GAGVSQSPRYKVAKRGQDVALRCDPISGHVSLFWYQQALGQGPEFLTYFQNEAQLDKSGLPSDRFFAERPEGSVSTLKIQRTQQEDSAVYLCASSLLDRVDTGELFFGEGSRLTVL.

The chain has TRBV30 and TRBJ1-1; no clear D. Germline V gene data show CDR1 as GTSNPN and CDR2 as SVGIG (reference sequence). V was shortened by 1 base and J by 11 bases, with 11 bases between the two germline ends. The length of the CDR3 is 11 residues. As DNA, the CDR3 is TGTGCCTGGAGTGGAACAGAATTGGCTTTCTTT. Translating it yields CAWSGTELAFF.

V and J are TRBV7-8 and TRBJ2-7; 11 bases agree with TRBD2. The V segment lost 5 bases and the J segment 2 bases; nucleotides outside the gene matches: 8. CDR1 is SGHVS and CDR2 is FQNEAQ in the germline V gene. The CDR3 is made up of 16 amino acids. The CDR3 spells CASSPGGSGRAYEQYF. The CDR3 nucleotides are TGTGCCAGCAGCCCTGGCGGTAGCGGGAGGGCCTACGAGCAGTACTTC. Full variable domain (missing parts from reference TRBV7-8 and TRBJ2-7): GAGVSQSPRYKVAKRGQDVALRCDPISGHVSLFWYQQALGQGPEFLTYFQNEAQLDKSGLPSDRFFAERPEGSVSTLKIQRTQQEDSAVYLCASSPGGSGRAYEQYFGPGTRLTVT.